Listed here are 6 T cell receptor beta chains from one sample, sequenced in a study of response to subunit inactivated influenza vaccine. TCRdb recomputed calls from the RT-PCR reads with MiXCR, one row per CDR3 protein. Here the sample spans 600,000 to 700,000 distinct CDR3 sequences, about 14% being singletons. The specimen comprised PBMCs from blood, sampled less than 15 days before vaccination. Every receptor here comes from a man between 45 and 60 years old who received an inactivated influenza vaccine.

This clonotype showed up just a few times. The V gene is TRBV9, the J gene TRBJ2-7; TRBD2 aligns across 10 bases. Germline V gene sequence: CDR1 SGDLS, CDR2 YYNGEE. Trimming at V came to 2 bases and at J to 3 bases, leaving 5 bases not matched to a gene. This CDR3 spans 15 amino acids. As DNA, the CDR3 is TGTGCCAGCAGCGTCTCAGCGGGAGGGGTCTACGAGCAGTACTTC. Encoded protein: CASSVSAGGVYEQYF.

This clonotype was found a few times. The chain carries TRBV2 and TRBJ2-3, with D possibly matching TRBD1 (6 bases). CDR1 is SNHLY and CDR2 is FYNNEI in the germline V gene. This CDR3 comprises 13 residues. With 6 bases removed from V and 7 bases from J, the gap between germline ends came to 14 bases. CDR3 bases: TGTGCCAGCAGAGGGACACTGGGACATACGCAGTATTTT. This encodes CASRGTLGHTQYF. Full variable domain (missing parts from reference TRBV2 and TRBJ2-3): EPEVTQTPSHQVTQMGQEVILRCVPISNHLYFYWYRQILGQKVEFLVSFYNNEISEKSEIFDDQFSVERPDGSNFTLKIRSTKLEDSAMYFCASRGTLGHTQYFGPGTRLTVL.

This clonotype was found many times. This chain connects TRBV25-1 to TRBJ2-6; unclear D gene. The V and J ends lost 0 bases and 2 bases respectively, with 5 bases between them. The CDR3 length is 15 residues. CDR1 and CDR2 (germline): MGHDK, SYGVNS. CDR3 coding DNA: TGTGCCAGCAGTGAATATGGGGCTGGGGCCAACGTCCTGACTTTC. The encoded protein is CASSEYGAGANVLTF. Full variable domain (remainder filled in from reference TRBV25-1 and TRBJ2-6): EADIYQTPRYLVIGTGKKITLECSQTMGHDKMYWYQQDPGMELHLIHYSYGVNSTEKGDLSSESTVSRIRTEHFPLTLESARPSHTSQYLCASSEYGAGANVLTFGAGSRLTVL.

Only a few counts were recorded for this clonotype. The CDR3 spells CSAKRATGGYYNEQFF. DNA of the CDR3: TGCAGTGCGAAAAGGGCTACAGGGGGCTACTACAATGAGCAGTTCTTC. This chain connects TRBV20-1 to TRBJ2-1, with TRBD1 identical over 9 bases. The germline gives CDR1 DFQATT, CDR2 SNEGSKA (reference sequence). The ends lost 6 bases at V and 3 bases at J; junction bases unmatched: 12. This CDR3 has 16 residues.

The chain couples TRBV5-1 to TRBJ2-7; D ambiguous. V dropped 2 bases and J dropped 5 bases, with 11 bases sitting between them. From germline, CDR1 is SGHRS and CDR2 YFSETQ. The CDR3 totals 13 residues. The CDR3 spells CASSFPAQDEQYF. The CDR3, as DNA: TGCGCCAGCAGCTTCCCAGCCCAGGACGAGCAGTACTTC. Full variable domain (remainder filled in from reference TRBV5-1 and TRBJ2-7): KAGVTQTPRYLIKTRGQQVTLSCSPISGHRSVSWYQQTPGQGLQFLFEYFSETQRNKGNFPGRFSGRQFSNSRSEMNVSTLELGDSALYLCASSFPAQDEQYFGPGTRLTVT.

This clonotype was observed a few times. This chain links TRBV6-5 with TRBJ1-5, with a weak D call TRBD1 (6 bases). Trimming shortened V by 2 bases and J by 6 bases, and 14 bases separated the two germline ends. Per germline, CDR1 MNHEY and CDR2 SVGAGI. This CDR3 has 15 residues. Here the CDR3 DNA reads TGTGCCAGCAGTTACACAAAAAGGGGGATTCAGCCCCAGCATTTT. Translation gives CASSYTKRGIQPQHF.